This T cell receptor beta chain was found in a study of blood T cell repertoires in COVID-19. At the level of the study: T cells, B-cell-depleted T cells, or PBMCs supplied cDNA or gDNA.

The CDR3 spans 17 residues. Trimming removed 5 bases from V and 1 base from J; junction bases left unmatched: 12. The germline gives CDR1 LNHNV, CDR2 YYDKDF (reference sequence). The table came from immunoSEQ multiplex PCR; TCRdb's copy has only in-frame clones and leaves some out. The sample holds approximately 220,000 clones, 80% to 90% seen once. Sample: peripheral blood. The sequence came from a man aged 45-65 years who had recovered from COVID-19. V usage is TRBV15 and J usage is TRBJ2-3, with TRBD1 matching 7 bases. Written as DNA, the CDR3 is TGTGCCACCAGCCGCATCAGGGGGTCCATGCGCACAGATACGCAGTATTTT. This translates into CATSRIRGSMRTDTQYF.